One sample yielded the 4 T cell receptor beta chains listed below, sequenced in a study of human T cells and chemical hapten exposure. TCRdb re-derived calls from the RACE reads in MiXCR, one entry per CDR3 protein. Of more than 85,000 distinct CDR3 sequences listed, 8% to 13% are singletons. Time point given: patch test 2, 6 weeks after DPC sensitization. Treatment described: therapeutic diphenylcyclopropenone sensitization with weekly scalp DPC. Source: whole blood, taken in connection with sensitization to the hapten diphenylcyclopropenone (DPC). These receptors were obtained from a man aged 35 to 55 with alopecia areata. Some clones in this sample may be carry-over from other donors' samples.

The CDR3 nucleotides are TGCGCCAGCAGCTTGGGACGGGTAAGCTCCTACGAGCAGTACGTC. Its protein product is CASSLGRVSSYEQYV. The chain links TRBV5-1 to TRBJ2-7; D unclear. The germline V gene has CDR1 SGHRS and CDR2 YFSETQ. V gave up 0 bases and J gave up 0 bases, with 10 bases separating them. CDR3 length: 15 amino acids.

This clonotype appeared many times. The chain links TRBV21-1 to TRBJ2-7; the table gives TRBD1 as D, unverified against the DNA. TRBV21-1 constitutes a pseudogene. The CDR3 runs to 15 residues. CDR3 nucleotides: TGTGCCAGCCGGCGCTGTCCGAACAGGGGCTACGAGCAGTACGTC. Residues: CASRRCPNRGYEQYV.

A few counts support this clonotype. This chain joins TRBV28 and TRBJ2-5, with no clear D. Trimming cost V 6 bases and J 2 bases, with 22 bases left between them. Germline V gene sequence: CDR1 MDHEN, CDR2 SYDVKM. The CDR3 consists of 17 residues. CDR3 sequence: CASSTRSASLPQETQYF. For the CDR3, the DNA is TGTGCCAGCAGCACCCGGTCGGCCTCGCTGCCTCAAGAGACCCAGTACTTC.

This clonotype has only a few counts. CDR3 residues: CASSPWEEGGETQYF. The CDR3 nucleotides read TGTGCCAGCAGTCCATGGGAAGAAGGCGGAGAGACCCAGTACTTC. The V gene is TRBV6-5, the J gene TRBJ2-5; D not resolved. The CDR3 is made up of 15 amino acids. Germline loops: CDR1 MNHEY, CDR2 SVGAGI. V was trimmed by 5 bases and J by 4 bases, leaving 17 bases between them.